This T cell receptor (beta chain) was recorded in a study of blood T cell dynamics during melanoma immunotherapy. Overall study: Metastatic melanoma patients received first-line pembrolizumab or nivolumab plus ipilimumab.

Time point indicated: week 3, after first cycle of checkpoint inhibitor. Germline CDR1 is LNHDA and CDR2 is SQIVND (reference sequence). The length of the CDR3 is 16 residues. The junction had 7 bases not matched to a gene; V was cut back by 3 bases and J by 5 bases. Generated by immunoSEQ multiplex PCR, the TCRdb table keeps only in-frame clones and is missing some. The sample carries over 15,000 clones, nearly 90% recorded once. The chain uses TRBV19 and TRBJ1-4; the match to TRBD1 covers 9 bases. The TCR originated in a human donor with melanoma. The sample here was blood, taken from a patient treated with checkpoint blockade. CDR3 nucleotide sequence: TGTGCCAGTAGTATTCCGGCGGACAGGGGAAATGAAAAACTGTTTTTT. Translating gives CASSIPADRGNEKLFF.